This entry lists 31 T cell receptor beta chains sequenced from one sample in a study of T cell clones after liver transplantation. TCRdb's copy holds only in-frame clones and misses some; the assay was immunoSEQ multiplex PCR. This table has about 74,000 clones, roughly 80% appearing once. The sequencing here drew on CD4+ T cells from blood, taken before liver transplant. Every receptor here comes from a human donor who received a liver transplant.

CDR3 sequence: CASSTRGGNTEAFF. In DNA, the CDR3 is TGTGCCAGCAGTACTCGAGGCGGTAACACTGAAGCTTTCTTT. The rearrangement joins TRBV28 to TRBJ1-1; D remains ambiguous. Germline values: CDR1 MDHEN, CDR2 SYDVKM. The V and J ends lost 5 bases and 2 bases respectively, with 12 bases between them. The CDR3 runs to 14 residues.

The rearrangement joins TRBV19 to TRBJ2-7; either TRBD1 or TRBD2 may fit D (5 bases each). The CDR3 sequence is 13 residues long. Germline V gene lookup returns CDR1 LNHDA and CDR2 SQIVND (reference sequence). The V end was cut by 1 base, the J end by 2 bases, with 6 bases between. The CDR3 loop is CASSIGGAYEQYF. The CDR3 DNA sequence: TGTGCCAGTAGTATAGGAGGGGCCTACGAGCAGTACTTC. The full variable domain, in which reference TRBV19 and TRBJ2-7 provide the parts outside the CDR3, is DGGITQSPKYLFRKEGQNVTLSCEQNLNHDAMYWYRQDPGQGLRLIYYSQIVNDFQKGDIAEGYSVSREKKESFPLTVTSAQKNPTAFYLCASSIGGAYEQYFGPGTRLTVT.

This clone was counted a few times. This chain uses TRBV27 with TRBJ2-7; possible D gene TRBD2, 6 bases. Germline V gives CDR1 MNHEY, CDR2 SMNVEV (reference sequence). The length of the CDR3 is 16 residues. V shed 0 bases and J shed 3 bases, with 15 bases lying between them. CDR3 sequence: CASSLSYRDLLYEQYF. CDR3 DNA sequence: TGTGCCAGCAGTTTATCCTACCGGGACTTGCTCTACGAGCAGTACTTC.

V and J are TRBV2 and TRBJ2-1; perhaps TRBD2 as D (6 bases). Germline assignment: CDR1 SNHLY and CDR2 FYNNEI. The length of the CDR3 is 11 residues. V lost 7 bases and J 12 bases, leaving 13 bases between the germline ends. As DNA, the CDR3 is TGTGCCAGCACTCTAGCGCGGTTGCAGTTCTTC. This encodes CASTLARLQFF. Supplemented by reference TRBV2 and TRBJ2-1, the full variable domain reads EPEVTQTPSHQVTQMGQEVILRCVPISNHLYFYWYRQILGQKVEFLVSFYNNEISEKSEIFDDQFSVERPDGSNFTLKIRSTKLEDSAMYFCASTLARLQFFGPGTRLTVL.

The chain uses TRBV4-1 and TRBJ2-3, with 11 bases fitting TRBD1. CDR1 MGHRA and CDR2 YSYEKL come from the germline V gene. This CDR3 has 15 amino acids. Trimming removed 6 bases from V and 4 bases from J; junction bases left unmatched: 6. The CDR3 is CASRTPGQGADTQYF. The DNA for the CDR3 is TGCGCCAGCAGAACACCGGGACAGGGGGCAGATACGCAGTATTTT.

This chain joins TRBV2 and TRBJ1-1; D may be TRBD1 (5 bases). The CDR3 sequence is 14 residues long. The germline V gene has CDR1 SNHLY and CDR2 FYNNEI. The V end lost 5 bases, the J end lost 3 bases, and 13 bases lay between the germline ends. The CDR3 sequence: CASSPFPGDTEAFF. The CDR3 bases are TGTGCCAGCAGTCCATTTCCGGGGGACACTGAAGCTTTCTTT.

This clone ranks as medium-sized. The chain uses TRBV28 and TRBJ1-3; D gene uncertain. CDR3 length: 15 amino acids. Germline values: CDR1 MDHEN, CDR2 SYDVKM. V lost 3 bases, J lost 0 bases, and 9 bases lay in between. The CDR3 DNA follows: TGTGCCAGCAGTTTCACGGGGAGCTCTGGAAACACCATATATTTT. Amino acids: CASSFTGSSGNTIYF.

The CDR3 nucleotides are TGCGCCAGCAGTGAGTCGCCGGGACTCGCTCAGCCCCAGCATTTT. Its translation: CASSESPGLAQPQHF. J is TRBJ1-5 and V is TRBV10-2; tentative D call: TRBD1 (5 bases). This CDR3 spans 15 amino acids. Trimming removed 0 bases at V and 6 bases at J, with 12 bases between. From germline, CDR1 is WSHSY and CDR2 SAAADI.

The chain couples TRBV28 to TRBJ1-2, with 11 positions matching TRBD1. Unmatched junction bases numbered 11, after V lost 3 bases and J lost 8 bases. Germline V lookup: CDR1 MDHEN, CDR2 SYDVKM. The CDR3 spans 16 residues. The CDR3: CASSFPQGQGARGYTF. CDR3 in DNA: TGTGCCAGCAGTTTTCCCCAAGGACAGGGGGCGAGAGGCTACACCTTC.

The chain is built from TRBV25-1 and TRBJ2-3; a weak D match, TRBD1 (5 bases). This CDR3 has 15 amino acids. V lost 7 bases and J 14 bases, leaving 28 bases between the germline ends. Germline V gene lookup returns CDR1 MGHDK and CDR2 SYGVNS. The CDR3 sequence: CASTPLRAGYPIRYF. The CDR3 DNA sequence: TGTGCCAGCACCCCCCTTAGGGCAGGGTATCCCATTCGGTATTTT.

The rearrangement uses TRBV2 and TRBJ2-3; D gene unclear. Germline V gene data show CDR1 as SNHLY and CDR2 as FYNNEI. The V end was cut by 2 bases, the J end by 2 bases, with 2 bases between. The CDR3 is 12 amino acids. The CDR3: CASSEITDTQYF. In DNA, the CDR3 is TGTGCCAGCAGTGAAATCACAGATACGCAGTATTTT.

This chain uses TRBV6-5 with TRBJ2-2, with D perhaps TRBD1 (5 bases). V shed 2 bases and J shed 2 bases, with 9 bases lying between them. The CDR3 runs 15 residues. Germline V gene lookup returns CDR1 MNHEY and CDR2 SVGAGI. As DNA, the CDR3 is TGTGCCAGCAGTTACGGGGCCCTTAACACCGGGGAGCTGTTTTTT. It encodes CASSYGALNTGELFF.

The V call is TRBV4-2, the J call TRBJ2-1; D call uncertain. Per germline, CDR1 LGHNA and CDR2 YNFKEQ. The CDR3 length is 19 residues. V lost 4 bases, J lost 0 bases, and 22 bases lay in between. The DNA for the CDR3 is TGTGCCAGCAGCCGATTTTCGAGTCCTGAGCTCCTCTCCTACAATGAGCAGTTCTTC. Its protein product is CASSRFSSPELLSYNEQFF.

The V gene is TRBV18, the J gene TRBJ2-7; D is possibly TRBD1 (6 bases). The CDR3 spans 17 residues. Germline V CDR1 and CDR2: KGHSH, LQKENI. V was clipped by 3 bases and J by 1 base, with 19 bases between them. Written as DNA, the CDR3 is TGTGCCAGCTCACCCCCTCAGGGGAAGAGCCGTTCCTACGAGCAGTACTTC. Amino acid sequence: CASSPPQGKSRSYEQYF.

This clone was seen a single time. The chain joins TRBV5-1 to TRBJ2-7; D call uncertain. Looked up from germline, CDR1 is SGHRS and CDR2 is YFSETQ. This CDR3 has 15 residues. V shed 0 bases and J shed 1 base, with 11 bases lying between them. Here the CDR3 reads CASSLGYGDSYEQYF. The CDR3 region has the DNA TGCGCCAGCAGCTTGGGGTACGGTGATTCCTACGAGCAGTACTTC.

V is TRBV5-4 and J is TRBJ2-7, with D hard to call. The germline V and J ends were trimmed by 4 bases and 7 bases, with 12 bases remaining between them. The CDR3 has 12 residues. Germline V CDR1 and CDR2: SGHNT, YYREEE (reference sequence). CDR3: CASSTSRREQYF. In DNA, the CDR3 is TGTGCCAGCAGCACCAGTCGCCGAGAGCAGTACTTC.

The rearrangement uses TRBV7-2 and TRBJ1-2; 7 bases fit TRBD1. The junction had 8 bases not matched to a gene; V was cut back by 5 bases and J by 8 bases. Per germline, CDR1 SGHTA and CDR2 FQGNSA. The CDR3 spans 13 residues. CDR3 residues: CASSPGTEYGYTF. The CDR3 nucleotides are TGTGCCAGCAGCCCCGGGACAGAATACGGCTACACCTTC.

With regard to this clone: Other DNA sequences in the same sample also yield this CDR3. The chain couples TRBV28 to TRBJ1-2; maybe TRBD1 (5 bases). The V and J ends lost 2 bases and 4 bases respectively, with 8 bases between them. CDR3 length: 13 residues. The germline CDR1 and CDR2 sequences are MDHEN and SYDVKM. CDR3 bases: TGTGCCAGCAGTTTAAGGGGCCCCTATGGCTACACCTTC. Translated: CASSLRGPYGYTF.

Comment on this clone: This specimen includes other DNA sequences encoding the same CDR3. This chain connects TRBV7-2 to TRBJ2-3; no clear D gene. The germline V and J ends were trimmed by 3 bases and 0 bases, with 7 bases remaining between them. CDR1 SGHTA and CDR2 FQGNSA come from the germline V gene. The CDR3 contains 14 residues. CDR3 nucleotide sequence: TGTGCCAGCAGCTTGGCCCGAAGCACAGATACGCAGTATTTT. Residues: CASSLARSTDTQYF.

V is TRBV7-2 and J is TRBJ2-3; maybe TRBD2 (5 bases). The CDR3 has 13 residues. Germline V lookup: CDR1 SGHTA, CDR2 FQGNSA. V lost 8 bases to trimming and J lost 3 bases, with 12 bases between them. The DNA for the CDR3 is TGTGCCAGCGCCTTAGGAGGTACAGATACGCAGTATTTT. As protein: CASALGGTDTQYF. Full variable domain (outside the CDR3, taken from reference TRBV7-2 and TRBJ2-3): GAGVSQSPSNKVTEKGKDVELRCDPISGHTALYWYRQSLGQGLEFLIYFQGNSAPDKSGLPSDRFSAERTGGSVSTLTIQRTQQEDSAVYLCASALGGTDTQYFGPGTRLTVL.

V is TRBV7-2 and J is TRBJ2-1, with TRBD1 identical over 9 bases. CDR1 is SGHTA and CDR2 is FQGNSA in the germline V gene. J was trimmed by 2 bases and V by 0 bases; bases with no gene match: 2. The CDR3 runs to 16 residues. This CDR3 is CASSLAGTGPYNEQFF. The CDR3 DNA follows: TGTGCCAGCAGCTTAGCAGGGACAGGGCCCTACAATGAGCAGTTCTTC.

Notes on this clone: Other DNA sequences in this specimen translate into the identical CDR3. This sequence joins TRBV18 and TRBJ1-1, with D unclear. V was shortened by 2 bases and J by 1 base, with 5 bases between the two germline ends. The germline CDR1 and CDR2 sequences are KGHSH and LQKENI. This CDR3 spans 13 amino acids. The CDR3 DNA follows: TGTGCCAGCTCACCATTGGAGAACACTGAAGCTTTCTTT. It codes for CASSPLENTEAFF.

This chain uses TRBV5-6 with TRBJ2-2; no clear D. The CDR3 sequence is 14 residues long. Trimming shortened V by 1 base and J by 5 bases, and 9 bases separated the two germline ends. Germline-derived CDR1 and CDR2 are SGHDT and YYEEEE. This CDR3 is CASSLLRLTGELFF. DNA for the CDR3: TGTGCCAGCAGCTTGTTGAGGCTTACCGGGGAGCTGTTTTTT.

This clone was recorded once. V usage is TRBV6-6 and J usage is TRBJ2-7; 7 bases line up with TRBD1. From germline, CDR1 is MNHNY and CDR2 SVGAGI (reference sequence). The V and J ends lost 6 bases and 3 bases, in that order; junction bases with no gene match: 8. This CDR3 is built from 14 residues. The chain's CDR3 is CASRGAGTVYEQYF. The CDR3 region has the DNA TGTGCCAGCAGAGGAGCAGGGACAGTCTACGAGCAGTACTTC.

The CDR3 region is CASSLDPLETQYF. Here the CDR3 DNA reads TGTGCCAGCAGCTTAGACCCACTAGAGACCCAGTACTTC. This chain links TRBV5-5 with TRBJ2-5; D is uncertain. Germline CDR1 is SGHKS and CDR2 is YYEKEE (reference sequence). Trimming took off 2 bases at V and 4 bases at J, with 9 bases between the two ends. The CDR3 sequence is 13 residues long.

V is TRBV18 and J is TRBJ2-3; 10 bases agree with TRBD2. Per germline, CDR1 KGHSH and CDR2 LQKENI. This CDR3 is built from 17 residues. V was pared by 0 bases and J by 4 bases, with 7 bases of the junction left unmatched. The CDR3 region is CASSPPSSSGSADTQYF. The CDR3 DNA reads TGTGCCAGCTCACCACCCTCCTCTAGCGGGAGTGCAGATACGCAGTATTTT. Supplemented by reference TRBV18 and TRBJ2-3, the full variable domain reads NAGVMQNPRHLVRRRGQEARLRCSPMKGHSHVYWYRQLPEEGLKFMVYLQKENIIDESGMPKERFSAEFPKEGPSILRIQQVVRGDSAAYFCASSPPSSSGSADTQYFGPGTRLTVL.

The chain employs TRBV5-1 and TRBJ2-5; TRBD1 might be the D (7 bases). The CDR3 totals 15 residues. V was shortened by 2 bases and J by 4 bases, with 15 bases between the two germline ends. The germline V gene has CDR1 SGHRS and CDR2 YFSETQ. The CDR3 here is CASSFQGGPGETQYF. CDR3 DNA: TGCGCCAGCAGCTTTCAGGGGGGTCCCGGAGAGACCCAGTACTTC.

The gene calls are TRBV28 and TRBJ2-1; TRBD2 agrees at 8 bases. The CDR3 totals 17 residues. Germline CDR1 reads MDHEN; CDR2 reads SYDVKM. The trim removed 3 bases at V and 6 bases at J, leaving 13 bases unmatched. The CDR3 DNA sequence: TGTGCCAGCAGTTTTCTCGGGGGACTAGAAGGTGCCAATGAGCAGTTCTTC. Amino acid sequence: CASSFLGGLEGANEQFF.

The CDR3 coding sequence is TGTGCCAGCTCAGCGGGGGAGACCCAGTACTTC. This sequence encodes CASSAGETQYF. The J gene is TRBJ2-5, the V gene TRBV18; TRBD2 might be the D (6 bases). There are 11 residues in the CDR3. V dropped 5 bases and J dropped 5 bases, with 6 bases sitting between them. Germline CDR1 KGHSH, CDR2 LQKENI.

This chain links TRBV4-3 with TRBJ2-3; tentatively, D is TRBD2 (6 bases). This CDR3 is built from 15 residues. With 4 bases removed from V and 1 base from J, the gap between germline ends came to 12 bases. Germline V lookup: CDR1 LGHNA, CDR2 YSLEER. In DNA, the CDR3 is TGCGCCAGCAGCCGGAGGGGCCCTGGCACAGATACGCAGTATTTT. As protein: CASSRRGPGTDTQYF.

The CDR3 region is CASSVNRGPDYGYTF. The CDR3 DNA is TGTGCCAGCAGCGTTAACAGGGGGCCGGACTATGGCTACACCTTC. This chain uses TRBV11-1 with TRBJ1-2; 9 nucleotides align to TRBD1. Germline loops: CDR1 SGHAT, CDR2 FQDESV (reference sequence). V gave up 5 bases and J gave up 3 bases; unmatched junction bases: 7. The CDR3 sequence is 15 residues long.